This T cell receptor beta chain is from a study of vaccination effects on CD4 cells after COVID-19. Study-level background: Antigen-specific CD4+ T cell clonotypes were called by their expansion after viral peptide-pool culture in ViraFEST. All study participants received two doses of BNT162b2 or mRNA-1273 vaccine.

An approximately ten-day culture period preceded the isolation of CD4+ T cells. Nucleocapsid antibodies stayed negative before and after vaccination, showing no earlier SARS-CoV-2 infection. The data were produced by immunoSEQ multiplex PCR, yet TCRdb's version contains in-frame clones alone and is incomplete. This table holds 70,000 to 75,000 clones, roughly three quarters found once. About this clone itself: Its antigen is unidentified.

The CDR3 consists of 15 residues. CDR1 and CDR2 (germline): KGHSH, LQKENI. The ends were cut back, 2 bases at V and 4 bases at J, with 14 bases in the middle. The receptor comes from a human donor who received a COVID-19 vaccine. V and J are TRBV18 and TRBJ1-1, with D unclear. The sequencing used CD4+ T cells from PBMCs cultured without peptide, collected before COVID-19 vaccination. CDR3 loop: CASSPRTGDTTEAFF. The CDR3 nucleotides read TGTGCCAGCTCACCAAGGACCGGTGATACCACTGAAGCTTTCTTT. Combining the CDR3 with reference TRBV18 and TRBJ1-1 gives the whole variable domain NAGVMQNPRHLVRRRGQEARLRCSPMKGHSHVYWYRQLPEEGLKFMVYLQKENIIDESGMPKERFSAEFPKEGPSILRIQQVVRGDSAAYFCASSPRTGDTTEAFFGQGTRLTVV.